The rows below give T cell receptor beta chains drawn from one sample of a study of blood T cell repertoires in COVID-19. The method was immunoSEQ multiplex PCR; TCRdb's version includes in-frame clones alone and lacks a portion of them. This sample yields 88,000 or so clones, of which about four fifths are seen a single time; approximately 8.8% belongs to the top ten. The sequenced material came from peripheral blood. The receptors were gathered from a human donor in a cohort sampled during active COVID-19. CDR3s include the opening cysteine and the closing phenylalanine or tryptophan. The order of the fields is CDR3 protein, CDR3 DNA, J gene, D gene, V gene, clone size, CDR3 length. The D gene is left open where the match is weak. Size is omitted from some rows. Given values are once, few, many or a class for expanded clones.

CASSQAQGGGYTF | TGTGCCAGCAGCCAAGCACAGGGTGGCGGCTACACCTTC | TRBJ1-2 | NA | TRBV14 | NA | 13
CASSLDPGQGWADTQYF | TGTGCCAGCAGCTTGGACCCGGGACAGGGATGGGCAGATACGCAGTATTTT | TRBJ2-3 | TRBD1 | TRBV7-3 | NA | 17
CASSLPGPWDEQFF | TGTGCCAGCAGTTTACCGGGTCCCTGGGATGAGCAGTTCTTC | TRBJ2-1 | NA | TRBV6-5 | NA | 14
CASSYWETGGTAQHF | TGTGCCAGCAGTTACTGGGAGACAGGGGGAACGGCCCAGCATTTT | TRBJ1-5 | TRBD1 | TRBV6-2/TRBV6-3 | NA | 15
CASSPDKAGEQYF | TGTGCCAGCAGCCCGGACAAGGCGGGGGAGCAGTACTTC | TRBJ2-7 | NA | TRBV5-6 | NA | 13
CASSGGDVGNQPQHF | TGTGCCAGTAGTGGGGGGGATGTTGGCAATCAGCCCCAGCATTTT | TRBJ1-5 | NA | TRBV19 | NA | 15
CASSQAPSGGAYNEQFF | TGTGCCAGCAGCCAAGCTCCTAGCGGGGGGGCCTACAATGAGCAGTTCTTC | TRBJ2-1 | TRBD2 | TRBV4-2 | NA | 17
CASSPGQNTEAFF | TGTGCCAGCTCACCAGGGCAGAACACTGAAGCTTTCTTT | TRBJ1-1 | NA | TRBV18 | NA | 13
CASTNPRDRELFF | TGTGCCAGCACCAACCCCCGGGACAGGGAGCTGTTTTTT | TRBJ2-2 | NA | TRBV12-3/TRBV12-4 | NA | 13
CASSPQPSGVETQYF | TGTGCCAGCTCACCACAGCCTAGCGGGGTAGAGACCCAGTACTTC | TRBJ2-5 | TRBD2 | TRBV18 | NA | 15
CASSLGLTNYNEQFF | TGTGCCAGCAGCTTGGGACTAACGAACTACAATGAGCAGTTCTTC | TRBJ2-1 | TRBD2 | TRBV7-6 | NA | 15
CASISPPSTDTQYF | TGTGCCAGCATCAGTCCTCCTAGCACAGATACGCAGTATTTT | TRBJ2-3 | NA | TRBV27 | NA | 14
CSVGDGGGVGNTIYF | TGCAGCGTTGGAGATGGGGGGGGCGTTGGAAACACCATATATTTT | TRBJ1-3 | NA | TRBV29-1 | NA | 15
CASSVGQSSAYEQYF | TGTGCCAGCAGCGTGGGACAGTCCTCAGCCTACGAGCAGTACTTC | TRBJ2-7 | TRBD1 | TRBV9 | NA | 15
CASGLALKEGFTMNTEAFF | TGTGCTAGTGGTTTGGCCTTGAAGGAGGGTTTTACCATGAACACTGAAGCTTTCTTT | TRBJ1-1 | NA | TRBV12-5 | NA | 19
CASSPTGGRSPLHF | TGTGCCAGTAGTCCGACAGGGGGCCGTTCACCCCTCCACTTT | TRBJ1-6 | TRBD1 | TRBV19 | NA | 14
CASSILAGTTDTQYF | TGTGCCAGTAGTATCCTAGCGGGGACCACAGATACGCAGTATTTT | TRBJ2-3 | TRBD2 | TRBV19 | NA | 15
CAISAGQGIGYF | TGTGCCATCAGTGCAGGACAGGGCATCGGGTATTTT | TRBJ2-3 | TRBD1 | TRBV10-3 | NA | 12
CASSSLRTGEAFF | TGTGCCAGCAGCTCACTTCGGACGGGAGAAGCTTTCTTT | TRBJ1-1 | NA | TRBV7-6 | NA | 13
CASSPPTGDTQYF | TGTGCCAGCTCACCCCCAACTGGAGATACGCAGTATTTT | TRBJ2-3 | NA | TRBV18 | NA | 13
CAISSSTSGNKDTQYF | TGTGCCATCAGTTCGAGTACGAGCGGGAACAAAGATACGCAGTATTTT | TRBJ2-3 | TRBD2 | TRBV10-3 | NA | 16
CASSQAGTGRKTQYF | TGCGCCAGCAGCCAGGCCGGGACAGGGAGAAAGACCCAGTACTTC | TRBJ2-5 | TRBD1 | TRBV4-1 | NA | 15
CASSLGLLGGGFF | TGTGCCAGCAGCTTAGGCCTCTTGGGAGGTGGGTTCTTC | TRBJ2-1 | NA | TRBV7-2 | NA | 13
CASSLRAGGRTLSGANVLTF | TGTGCCAGCAGTTTAAGAGCGGGGGGGCGTACCCTCTCTGGGGCCAACGTCCTGACTTTC | TRBJ2-6 | TRBD2 | TRBV28 | NA | 20
CASTVQGADSPLHF | TGTGCCAGTACCGTCCAGGGGGCGGATTCACCCCTCCACTTT | TRBJ1-6 | TRBD1 | TRBV19 | few | 14
CASSTRTGATHTEAFF | TGTGCCAGTAGTACCCGGACAGGGGCGACTCACACTGAAGCTTTCTTT | TRBJ1-1 | TRBD1 | TRBV19 | NA | 16
CASSGSGRGQFTDTQYF | TGTGCCAGCAGCGGTAGCGGGAGGGGGCAATTCACAGATACGCAGTATTTT | TRBJ2-3 | TRBD2 | TRBV28 | NA | 17
CASSHWDRGYEQYF | TGTGCCAGCAGCCACTGGGACAGGGGCTACGAGCAGTACTTC | TRBJ2-7 | TRBD1 | TRBV7-9 | few | 14
CSGDRGGNTEAFF | TGCAGCGGGGACAGGGGAGGGAACACTGAAGCTTTCTTT | TRBJ1-1 | TRBD1 | TRBV29-1 | NA | 13
CASSLEGASGREQFF | TGTGCCAGCAGCTTAGAGGGAGCTAGCGGGAGGGAGCAGTTCTTC | TRBJ2-1 | TRBD2 | TRBV11-2 | NA | 15
CASSLVGPRGLNTEAFF | TGTGCCAGCAGCTTAGTGGGCCCCAGGGGTCTGAACACTGAAGCTTTCTTT | TRBJ1-1 | NA | TRBV7-9 | NA | 17
CASSLESRNGQYF | TGTGCCAGCAGTTTAGAGTCGCGAAATGGGCAGTACTTC | TRBJ2-7 | NA | TRBV12-3/TRBV12-4 | NA | 13
CASSYLNRDRGYTF | TGTGCCAGCAGTTACTTAAACCGGGACAGGGGCTACACCTTC | TRBJ1-2 | TRBD1 | TRBV6-5 | NA | 14
CASSPTTGNNEQFF | TGTGCCAGCTCACCAACCACAGGGAACAATGAGCAGTTCTTC | TRBJ2-1 | NA | TRBV18 | NA | 14
CASSLEGRGTDTQYF | TGTGCCAGCAGCTTAGAGGGCAGGGGGACAGATACGCAGTATTTT | TRBJ2-3 | TRBD1 | TRBV11-2 | NA | 15
CASSQTQSSYNSPLHF | TGTGCCAGCAGCCAGACACAAAGCTCCTATAATTCACCCCTCCACTTT | TRBJ1-6 | NA | TRBV11-2 | NA | 16
CASTGTSGVPPGDTQYF | TGTGCCAGCACCGGGACTAGCGGGGTCCCCCCGGGAGATACGCAGTATTTT | TRBJ2-3 | TRBD2 | TRBV27 | NA | 17
CASKQGTNYGYTF | TGTGCCAGCAAACAGGGAACTAACTATGGCTACACCTTC | TRBJ1-2 | NA | TRBV28 | NA | 13
CASSKPGFQETQYF | TGTGCCAGTAGTAAACCGGGGTTCCAAGAGACCCAGTACTTC | TRBJ2-5 | NA | TRBV19 | NA | 14
CASSGDRALGEKLFF | TGTGCCAGCAGCGGGGACAGGGCGCTTGGGGAAAAACTGTTTTTT | TRBJ1-4 | TRBD1 | TRBV7-9 | NA | 15
CASSVGEASYEQYF | TGTGCCAGCAGCGTAGGTGAGGCATCCTACGAGCAGTACTTC | TRBJ2-7 | NA | TRBV9 | NA | 14
CASSEERGGTDTQYF | TGTGCCAGCAGTGAAGAGCGGGGGGGCACAGATACGCAGTATTTT | TRBJ2-3 | TRBD2 | TRBV6-1 | few | 15
CASSLPGIETQYF | TGCGCCAGCAGCTTGCCCGGGATTGAGACCCAGTACTTC | TRBJ2-5 | NA | TRBV5-1 | NA | 13
CASSSPPDRAPQHF | TGTGCCAGCAGCTCTCCTCCTGACAGGGCGCCCCAGCATTTT | TRBJ1-5 | TRBD1 | TRBV7-2 | NA | 14
CASSQDPDRARYGYTF | TGCGCCAGCAGCCAAGATCCCGACAGGGCCCGCTATGGCTACACCTTC | TRBJ1-2 | TRBD1 | TRBV4-1 | NA | 16
CASSWDSNEKLFF | TGTGCCAGCAGCTGGGACAGTAATGAAAAACTGTTTTTT | TRBJ1-4 | TRBD1 | TRBV28 | NA | 13
CASSEDGGLAQYF | TGTGCCAGCAGTGAGGATGGAGGGCTGGCGCAGTATTTT | TRBJ2-3 | NA | TRBV6-4 | NA | 13
CASKTERYSNQPQHF | TGTGCCAGCAAGACAGAGAGGTATAGCAATCAGCCCCAGCATTTT | TRBJ1-5 | NA | TRBV6-5 | NA | 15
CASISRVNTEAFF | TGTGCCAGCATCAGCAGGGTAAACACTGAAGCTTTCTTT | TRBJ1-1 | NA | TRBV6-5 | NA | 13
CASSLSPVSSYEQYF | TGTGCCAGCAGCCTTTCCCCTGTTTCGTCCTACGAGCAGTACTTC | TRBJ2-7 | NA | TRBV7-3 | NA | 15
CASSIGRGQETQYF | TGTGCCAGTAGTATCGGCAGGGGCCAAGAGACCCAGTACTTC | TRBJ2-5 | NA | TRBV19 | NA | 14
CASSRGSGGDEKLFF | TGCGCCAGCAGCCGAGGGTCGGGGGGCGACGAAAAACTGTTTTTT | TRBJ1-4 | NA | TRBV5-1 | NA | 15
CSVTGTYEQYF | TGCAGCGTTACAGGGACCTACGAGCAGTACTTC | TRBJ2-7 | NA | TRBV29-1 | NA | 11
CASSPPGGNNNSPLHF | TGTGCCAGCTCACCACCGGGGGGTAACAATAATTCACCCCTCCACTTT | TRBJ1-6 | NA | TRBV18 | NA | 16
CASSNTGGSNEKLFF | TGTGCCAGCAGTAATACAGGGGGCTCTAATGAAAAACTGTTTTTT | TRBJ1-4 | TRBD1 | TRBV2 | NA | 15